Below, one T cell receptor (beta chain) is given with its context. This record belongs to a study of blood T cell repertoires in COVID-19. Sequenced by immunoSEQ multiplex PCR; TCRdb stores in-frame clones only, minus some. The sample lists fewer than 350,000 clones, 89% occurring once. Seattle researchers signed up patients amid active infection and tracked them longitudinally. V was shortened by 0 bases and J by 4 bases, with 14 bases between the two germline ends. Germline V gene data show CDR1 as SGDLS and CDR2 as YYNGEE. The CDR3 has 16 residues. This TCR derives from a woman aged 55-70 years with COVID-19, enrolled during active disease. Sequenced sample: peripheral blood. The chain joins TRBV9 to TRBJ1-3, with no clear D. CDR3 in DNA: TGTGCCAGCAGCGTAGCTTTCGGAGGGAGAGGAAACACCATATATTTT. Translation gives CASSVAFGGRGNTIYF.